This entry is about one TCR beta chain. Its antigen is currently unknown. Assay: immunoSEQ multiplex PCR; the TCRdb copy retains only in-frame clones and omits some. The sample consists of tens of thousands of clones, 65% to 85% of them appearing once. The sample originates from a study of T cell clones after liver transplantation. Study outcomes and limitations: These preliminary findings come from unstandardized post-transplant sampling times.

Germline CDR1 and CDR2: MNHNS and SASEGT. The CDR3 loop spans 11 amino acids. V dropped 5 bases and J dropped 4 bases, with 5 bases sitting between them. The sample here was CD4+ T cells from blood, taken approximately 3.5 years after liver transplant. This TCR was sampled from a human patient who received a liver transplant. The graft donor may account for some of the T cells. The chain has TRBV6-1 and TRBJ2-5; no reliable D call. CDR3: CASSYGETQYF. The CDR3 DNA is TGTGCCAGCAGTTATGGAGAGACCCAGTACTTC.